This TCR beta chain came from a study of blood T cell repertoires in COVID-19. As for the study in general: Sites in the United States, Italy and Spain provided acute and convalescent COVID-19 samples. T cells, B-cell-depleted T cells, or PBMCs supplied cDNA or gDNA.

Per the study methods: Estimated nucleated cell counts came from reference gene primer amplification. TCRdb keeps only in-frame clones here, not all; method: immunoSEQ multiplex PCR. V and J calls and clone size are copied from that table; D and trimming were computed from the DNA. This table holds around 28,000 clones, 89% found once. V lost 3 bases, J lost 1 base, and 6 bases lay in between. This CDR3 region has 13 residues. The sequenced sample consisted of peripheral blood. This rearrangement joins TRBV12-3 or TRBV12-4 to TRBJ1-1; perhaps TRBD1 as D (6 bases). The sequence was obtained from an elderly man with acute or convalescent COVID-19. CDR3 loop: CASSLTGNTEAFF. In DNA form, the CDR3 reads TGTGCCAGCAGTTTGACAGGGAACACTGAAGCTTTCTTT.